One sample yielded the 23 T cell receptor beta chains listed below, sequenced in a study of siplizumab effects on memory and regulatory T cells. Only in-frame clones appear in the TCRdb table, and some are missing; sequencing was by immunoSEQ multiplex PCR. The sample consists of about 110,000 clones, 92% of them appearing once. Sequencing input: Tregs sorted from blood. The receptors were sampled from a human donor in good health.

The J gene is TRBJ1-2, the V gene TRBV9; D remains unclear. V was trimmed by 2 bases and J by 4 bases, leaving 12 bases between them. The CDR3 totals 14 residues. CDR1 and CDR2 (germline): SGDLS, YYNGEE. The CDR3 protein is CASSVGWAGYGYTF. The CDR3 DNA sequence: TGTGCCAGCAGCGTCGGTTGGGCGGGCTATGGCTACACCTTC.

The rearrangement uses TRBV5-1 and TRBJ1-1; no reliable D call. The CDR3 is made up of 16 amino acids. The ends were cut back, 3 bases at V and 4 bases at J, with 19 bases in the middle. CDR1 is SGHRS and CDR2 is YFSETQ in the germline V gene. The CDR3 DNA reads TGCGCCAGCAGCTCCTGGGGTGGCGGGGATTTCACTGAAGCTTTCTTT. Translating gives CASSSWGGGDFTEAFF.

The chain employs TRBV6-5 and TRBJ1-2, with a tentative D call TRBD1 (5 bases). The CDR3 runs to 15 residues. V shed 5 bases and J shed 3 bases, with 16 bases lying between them. CDR1 is MNHEY, CDR2 SVGAGI, per germline. The CDR3 DNA sequence: TGTGCCAGCAGTAGCGTTGTCACAGGCCACTATGGCTACACCTTC. It is translated as CASSSVVTGHYGYTF.

The chain links TRBV6-5 to TRBJ1-2; 7 positions match TRBD1. The CDR3 covers 15 residues. J lost 4 bases, V lost 6 bases, and 11 bases had no gene match. Germline CDR1 reads MNHEY; CDR2 reads SVGAGI. The CDR3 region has the DNA TGTGCCAGCAGAATAAACGCCGGGACAGCCTATGGCTACACCTTC. It yields the protein CASRINAGTAYGYTF.

As to this clone: The sample holds other DNA sequences that translate to the same CDR3. J is TRBJ2-7 and V is TRBV18; no firm D call. V lost 2 bases, J lost 0 bases, and 2 bases lay in between. The CDR3 length is 12 residues. Germline V gene lookup returns CDR1 KGHSH and CDR2 LQKENI. CDR3 DNA: TGTGCCAGCTCACCAGACTCCTACGAGCAGTACTTC. Its translation: CASSPDSYEQYF.

V and J are TRBV7-2 and TRBJ2-3; no reliable D call. CDR3 length equals 15 residues. The V end lost 5 bases, the J end lost 0 bases, and 12 bases lay between the germline ends. Germline V lookup: CDR1 SGHTA, CDR2 FQGNSA. The CDR3 is CASSPAPVSTDTQYF. CDR3 DNA: TGTGCCAGCAGCCCAGCCCCCGTTAGCACAGATACGCAGTATTTT.

The rearrangement links TRBV19 to TRBJ1-2, with 9 positions matching TRBD1. CDR1 and CDR2 (germline): LNHDA, SQIVND (reference sequence). Trimming at V came to 0 bases and at J to 5 bases, leaving 4 bases not matched to a gene. This CDR3 comprises 15 residues. CDR3: CASSIDGTGKYGYTF. The CDR3 bases are TGTGCCAGTAGTATAGATGGGACAGGGAAGTATGGCTACACCTTC.

The chain joins TRBV6-5 to TRBJ1-2, with 7 bases that match TRBD1. The germline gives CDR1 MNHEY, CDR2 SVGAGI. The junction had 11 bases not matched to a gene; V was cut back by 5 bases and J by 8 bases. The CDR3 is 14 amino acids. For the CDR3, the DNA is TGTGCCAGCAGTAGTAGTACAGGGGTTCACGGCTACACCTTC. This sequence encodes CASSSSTGVHGYTF.

J is TRBJ1-1 and V is TRBV6-5, with TRBD1 as a possible D gene (5 bases). Trimming shortened V by 5 bases and J by 5 bases, and 6 bases separated the two germline ends. The length of the CDR3 is 11 residues. From germline, CDR1 is MNHEY and CDR2 SVGAGI. The CDR3 nucleotides are TGTGCCAGCAGTCAGGGAACTGAAGCTTTCTTT. As protein: CASSQGTEAFF.

This chain connects TRBV30 to TRBJ1-4, with unresolved D. Trimming took off 0 bases at V and 16 bases at J, with 15 bases between the two ends. Germline loops: CDR1 GTSNPN, CDR2 SVGIG (reference sequence). This CDR3 spans 12 amino acids. Here the CDR3 DNA reads TGTGCCTGGAGTGTGGGGTCCTCCTCTGCGTTTTTT. Translated, it gives CAWSVGSSSAFF.

The chain combines TRBV10-3 with TRBJ1-2, with unresolved D. From germline, CDR1 is ENHRY and CDR2 SYGVKD. Trimming cost V 10 bases and J 8 bases, with 20 bases left between them. The CDR3 has 13 residues. DNA of the CDR3: TGTGCCAATGGAAAAGGGCAGGACTGGGGCTACACCTTC. This encodes CANGKGQDWGYTF.

The rearrangement uses TRBV5-1 and TRBJ1-2; 7 positions match TRBD1. Unmatched junction bases numbered 10, after V lost 3 bases and J lost 8 bases. Germline V gene lookup returns CDR1 SGHRS and CDR2 YFSETQ. The CDR3 sequence is 14 residues long. CDR3 nucleotides: TGCGCCAGCAGCTCGCAGGGGGACACGGGCGGCTACACCTTC. Encoded protein: CASSSQGDTGGYTF.

This clone was counted once. The V and J genes are TRBV19 and TRBJ1-5; D gene uncertain. CDR1 and CDR2 (germline): LNHDA, SQIVND (reference sequence). Trimming shortened V by 1 base and J by 0 bases, and 13 bases separated the two germline ends. The CDR3 extends over 17 amino acids. The CDR3 is CASSIVGSSHSNQPQHF. CDR3 coding DNA: TGTGCCAGTAGTATAGTGGGCAGCTCTCATAGCAATCAGCCCCAGCATTTT.

This clone was picked up one time. The chain joins TRBV6-6 to TRBJ1-2; D uncertain. Germline V gene lookup returns CDR1 MNHNY and CDR2 SVGAGI (reference sequence). The CDR3 is 12 residues long. V was clipped by 8 bases and J by 2 bases, with 9 bases between them. The CDR3 is CASVRANYGYTF. CDR3 bases: TGTGCCAGCGTTCGAGCCAACTATGGCTACACCTTC.

V and J are TRBV19 and TRBJ2-6, with TRBD1 identical over 9 bases. Trimming took 7 bases from V and 2 from J; bases not matched to a gene: 9. The CDR3 has 17 amino acids. CDR1 and CDR2 (germline): LNHDA, SQIVND (reference sequence). In DNA form, the CDR3 reads TGTGCCAGTATGGGGGGACAGGGTGAAACTGGGGCCAACGTCCTGACTTTC. Its translation is CASMGGQGETGANVLTF.

The CDR3: CASSYTRNTEAFF. The CDR3 DNA follows: TGTGCCAGCAGTTACACACGCAACACTGAAGCTTTCTTT. The chain recombines TRBV6-6 with TRBJ1-1; D ambiguous. The germline V and J ends were trimmed by 2 bases and 2 bases, with 6 bases remaining between them. There are 13 residues in the CDR3. Germline values: CDR1 MNHNY, CDR2 SVGAGI (reference sequence).

The chain recombines TRBV6-5 with TRBJ1-4; no reliable D call. V was shortened by 10 bases and J by 2 bases, with 14 bases between the two germline ends. CDR1 is MNHEY and CDR2 is SVGAGI in the germline V gene. The CDR3 loop spans 14 amino acids. In DNA form, the CDR3 reads TGTGCCACACAAGATCCCTCGACTAATGAAAAACTGTTTTTT. This encodes CATQDPSTNEKLFF.

The V call is TRBV5-8, the J call TRBJ1-5; D might be TRBD1 (5 bases). The V gene's germline CDR1 is SGHTS and CDR2 YDEGEE. The length of the CDR3 is 18 residues. Deletions cut 0 bases from V and 10 bases from J, with 26 bases between. The CDR3 loop reads CASSLAIGLGLLQGPQHF. In DNA form, the CDR3 reads TGTGCCAGCAGCTTGGCCATAGGGTTAGGACTTCTCCAGGGCCCCCAGCATTTT.

The genes are TRBV18 and TRBJ2-7; TRBD1 matches 9 bases. CDR1 is KGHSH and CDR2 is LQKENI in the germline V gene. Trimming cost V 3 bases and J 3 bases; bases outside gene matches: 6. The CDR3 contains 15 residues. This CDR3 is CASSPRQGEGYEQYF. CDR3 DNA sequence: TGTGCCAGCTCACCCCGACAGGGGGAAGGCTACGAGCAGTACTTC. The full variable domain, completed using reference TRBV18 and TRBJ2-7, is NAGVMQNPRHLVRRRGQEARLRCSPMKGHSHVYWYRQLPEEGLKFMVYLQKENIIDESGMPKERFSAEFPKEGPSILRIQQVVRGDSAAYFCASSPRQGEGYEQYFGPGTRLTVT.

This clone was seen a handful of times. This rearrangement joins TRBV7-5 to TRBJ1-1; TRBD1, the table's D call, lacks a check against the DNA. TRBV7-5 is a known pseudogene. CDR3 length equals 10 residues. CDR3 nucleotide sequence: TGTGCCCCTAGGGGCGCTGAAGCTTTCTTT. Amino acids: CAPRGAEAFF.

The J gene is TRBJ2-1, the V gene TRBV6-6; 9 nucleotides agree with TRBD2. The CDR3 has 14 amino acids. The V gene end was trimmed by 10 bases and the J gene end by 2 bases; junction bases not matched to a gene: 6. CDR1 and CDR2 from the germline V gene are MNHNY and SVGAGI (reference sequence). This CDR3 reads CATSGTAAYNEQFF. In nucleotides, the CDR3 is TGTGCCACTAGCGGGACCGCCGCCTACAATGAGCAGTTCTTC.

The V gene is TRBV29-1, the J gene TRBJ2-7, with a tentative D call TRBD1 (6 bases). The length of the CDR3 is 13 residues. Germline values: CDR1 SQVTM, CDR2 ANQGSEA. Trimming cost V 1 base and J 3 bases, with 10 bases left between them. The CDR3 coding sequence is TGCAGCGTTGAAGGAGTAGGGGGCTACGAGCAGTACTTC. Amino acids: CSVEGVGGYEQYF.

This sequence joins TRBV19 and TRBJ2-7, with 7 bases lining up with TRBD1. The germline V gene has CDR1 LNHDA and CDR2 SQIVND (reference sequence). The CDR3 is 13 amino acids. V shed 9 bases, J shed 0 bases, and the junction held 5 bases outside the gene matches. Written as DNA, the CDR3 is TGTGCCAGCACGGACAGGAGCTCCTACGAGCAGTACTTC. Translated: CASTDRSSYEQYF.